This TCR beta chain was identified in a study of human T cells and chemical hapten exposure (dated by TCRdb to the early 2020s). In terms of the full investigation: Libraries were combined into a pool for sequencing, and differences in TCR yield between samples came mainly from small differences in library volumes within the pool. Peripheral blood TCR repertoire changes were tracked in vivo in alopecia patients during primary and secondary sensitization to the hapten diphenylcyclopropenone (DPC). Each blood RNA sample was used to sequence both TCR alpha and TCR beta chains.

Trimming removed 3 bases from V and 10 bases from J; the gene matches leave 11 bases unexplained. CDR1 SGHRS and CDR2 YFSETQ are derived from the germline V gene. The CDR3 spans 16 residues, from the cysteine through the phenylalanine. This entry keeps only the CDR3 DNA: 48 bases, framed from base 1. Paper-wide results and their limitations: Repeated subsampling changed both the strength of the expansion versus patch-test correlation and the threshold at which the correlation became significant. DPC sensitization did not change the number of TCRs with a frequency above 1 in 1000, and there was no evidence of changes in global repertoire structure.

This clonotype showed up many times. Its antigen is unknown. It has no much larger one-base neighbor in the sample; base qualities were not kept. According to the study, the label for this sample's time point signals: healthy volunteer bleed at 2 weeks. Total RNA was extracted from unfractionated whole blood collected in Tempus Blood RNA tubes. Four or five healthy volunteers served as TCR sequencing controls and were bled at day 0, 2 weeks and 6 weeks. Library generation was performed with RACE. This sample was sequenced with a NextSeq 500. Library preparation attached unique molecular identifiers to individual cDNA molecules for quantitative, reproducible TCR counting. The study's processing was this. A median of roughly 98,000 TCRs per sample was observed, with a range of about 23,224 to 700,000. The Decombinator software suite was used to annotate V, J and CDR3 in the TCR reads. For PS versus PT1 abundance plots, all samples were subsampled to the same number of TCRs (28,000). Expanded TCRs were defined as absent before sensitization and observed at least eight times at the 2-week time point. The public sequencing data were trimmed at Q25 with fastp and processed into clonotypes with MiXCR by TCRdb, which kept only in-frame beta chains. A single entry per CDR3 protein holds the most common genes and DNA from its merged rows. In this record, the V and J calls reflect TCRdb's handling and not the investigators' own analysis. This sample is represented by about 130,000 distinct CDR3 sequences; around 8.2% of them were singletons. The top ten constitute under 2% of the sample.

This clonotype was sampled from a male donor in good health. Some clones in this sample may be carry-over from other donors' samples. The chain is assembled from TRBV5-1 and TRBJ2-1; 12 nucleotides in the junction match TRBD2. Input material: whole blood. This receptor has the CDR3 CASSSTSGGPWYEQFF. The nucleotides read TGCGCCAGCAGCTCCACTAGCGGGGGGCCCTGGTACGAGCAGTTCTTC.